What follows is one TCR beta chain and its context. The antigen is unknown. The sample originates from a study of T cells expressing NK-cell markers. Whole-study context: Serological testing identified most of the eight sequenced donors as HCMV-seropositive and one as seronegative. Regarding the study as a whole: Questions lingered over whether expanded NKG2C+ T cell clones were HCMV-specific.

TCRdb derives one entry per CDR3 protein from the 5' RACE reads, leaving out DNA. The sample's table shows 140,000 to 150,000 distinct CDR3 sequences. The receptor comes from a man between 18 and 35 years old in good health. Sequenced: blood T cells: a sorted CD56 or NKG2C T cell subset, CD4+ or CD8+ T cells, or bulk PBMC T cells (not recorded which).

CDR3 protein: CATSRERTGPNEQFF. The chain couples TRBV15 to TRBJ2-1; TCRdb picks TRBD1, but there is no DNA to check that call. Germline CDR1 and CDR2: LNHNV and YYDKDF (reference sequence). The CDR3 sequence is 15 residues long.